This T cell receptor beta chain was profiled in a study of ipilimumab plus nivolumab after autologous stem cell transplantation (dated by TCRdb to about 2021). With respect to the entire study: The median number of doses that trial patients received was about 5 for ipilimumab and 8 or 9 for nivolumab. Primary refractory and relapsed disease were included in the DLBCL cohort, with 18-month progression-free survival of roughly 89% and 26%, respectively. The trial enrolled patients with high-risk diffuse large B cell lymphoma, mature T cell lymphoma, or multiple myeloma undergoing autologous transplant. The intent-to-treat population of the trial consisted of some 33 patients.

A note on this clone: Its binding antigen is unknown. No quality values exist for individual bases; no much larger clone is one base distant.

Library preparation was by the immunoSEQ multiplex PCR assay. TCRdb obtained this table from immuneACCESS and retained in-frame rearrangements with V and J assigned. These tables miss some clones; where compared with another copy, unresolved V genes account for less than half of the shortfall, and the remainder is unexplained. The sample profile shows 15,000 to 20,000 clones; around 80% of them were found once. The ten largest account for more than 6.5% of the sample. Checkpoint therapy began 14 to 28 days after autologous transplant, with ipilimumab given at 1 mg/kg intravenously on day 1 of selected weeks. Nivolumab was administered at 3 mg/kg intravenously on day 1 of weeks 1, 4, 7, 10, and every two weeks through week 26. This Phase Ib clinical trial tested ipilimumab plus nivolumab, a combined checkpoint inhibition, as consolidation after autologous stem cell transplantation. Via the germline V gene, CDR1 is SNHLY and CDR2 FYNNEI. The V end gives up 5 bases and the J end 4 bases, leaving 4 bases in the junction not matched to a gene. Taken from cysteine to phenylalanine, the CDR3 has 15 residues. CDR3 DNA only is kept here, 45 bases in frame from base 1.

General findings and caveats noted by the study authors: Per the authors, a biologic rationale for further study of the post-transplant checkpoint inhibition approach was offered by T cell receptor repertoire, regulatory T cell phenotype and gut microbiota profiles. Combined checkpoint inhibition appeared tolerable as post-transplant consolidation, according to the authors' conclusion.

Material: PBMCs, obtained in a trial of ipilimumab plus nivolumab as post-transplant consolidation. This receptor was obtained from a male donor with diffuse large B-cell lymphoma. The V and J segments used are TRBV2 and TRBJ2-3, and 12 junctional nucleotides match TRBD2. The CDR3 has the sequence CASSPSSGGADTQYF. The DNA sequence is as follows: TGTGCCAGCAGTCCGTCTAGCGGGGGGGCAGATACGCAGTATTTT.